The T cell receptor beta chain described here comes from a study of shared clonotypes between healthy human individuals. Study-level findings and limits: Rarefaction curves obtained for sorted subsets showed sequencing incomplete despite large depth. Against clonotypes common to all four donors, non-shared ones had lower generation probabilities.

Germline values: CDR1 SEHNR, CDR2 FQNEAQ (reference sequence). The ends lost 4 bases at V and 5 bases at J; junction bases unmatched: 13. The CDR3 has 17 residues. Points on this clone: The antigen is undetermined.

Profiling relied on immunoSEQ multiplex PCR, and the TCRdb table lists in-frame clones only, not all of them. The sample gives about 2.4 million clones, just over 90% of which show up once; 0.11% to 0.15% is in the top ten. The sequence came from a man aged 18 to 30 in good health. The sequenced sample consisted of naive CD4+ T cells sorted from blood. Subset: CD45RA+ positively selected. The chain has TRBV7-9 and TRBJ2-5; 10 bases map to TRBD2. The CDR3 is CASSSSYVAGGGETQYF. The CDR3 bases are TGTGCCAGCAGCTCATCTTATGTAGCGGGAGGAGGGGAGACCCAGTACTTC.